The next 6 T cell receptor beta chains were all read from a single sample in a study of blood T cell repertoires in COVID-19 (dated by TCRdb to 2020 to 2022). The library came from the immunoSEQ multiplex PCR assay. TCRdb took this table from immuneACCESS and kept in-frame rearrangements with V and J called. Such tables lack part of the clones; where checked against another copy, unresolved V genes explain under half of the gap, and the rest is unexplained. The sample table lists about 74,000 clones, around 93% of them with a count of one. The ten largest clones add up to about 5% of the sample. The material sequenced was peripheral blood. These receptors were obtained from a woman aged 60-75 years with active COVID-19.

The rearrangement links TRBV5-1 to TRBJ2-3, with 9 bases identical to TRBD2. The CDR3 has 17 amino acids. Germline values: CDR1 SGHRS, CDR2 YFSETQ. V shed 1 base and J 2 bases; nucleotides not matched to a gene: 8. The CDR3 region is CASSLSVAGESTDTQYF. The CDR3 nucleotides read TGCGCCAGCAGCTTGTCCGTAGCGGGAGAGTCCACAGATACGCAGTATTTT.

CDR3 coding DNA: TGTGCCAGCAGCTTAGTCGTAGGGGACTCCTATAATTCACCCCTCCACTTT. This translates into CASSLVVGDSYNSPLHF. The chain joins TRBV7-9 to TRBJ1-6; maybe TRBD1 (5 bases). The CDR3 length is 17 residues. With 1 base removed from V and 0 bases from J, the gap between germline ends came to 10 bases. Germline lookup yields CDR1 SEHNR and CDR2 FQNEAQ (reference sequence).

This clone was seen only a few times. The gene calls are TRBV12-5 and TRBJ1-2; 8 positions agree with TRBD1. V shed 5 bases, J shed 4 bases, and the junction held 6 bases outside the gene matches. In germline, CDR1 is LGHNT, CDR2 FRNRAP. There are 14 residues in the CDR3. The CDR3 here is CASGRDRSLYGYTF. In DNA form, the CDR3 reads TGTGCTAGTGGTCGGGACAGGAGCCTCTATGGCTACACCTTC.

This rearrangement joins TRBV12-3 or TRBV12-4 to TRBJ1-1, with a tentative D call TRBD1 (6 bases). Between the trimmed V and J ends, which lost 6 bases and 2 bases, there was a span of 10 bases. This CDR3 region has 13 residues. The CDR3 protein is CASRPDSNTEAFF. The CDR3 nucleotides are TGTGCCAGCAGACCGGACAGCAACACTGAAGCTTTCTTT.

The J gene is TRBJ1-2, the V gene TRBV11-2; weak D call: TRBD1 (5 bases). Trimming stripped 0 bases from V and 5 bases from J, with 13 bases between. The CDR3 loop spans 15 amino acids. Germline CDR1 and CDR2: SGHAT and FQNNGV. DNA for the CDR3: TGTGCCAGCAGCTTAGAAGCGGGGCCGGGATATGGCTACACCTTC. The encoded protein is CASSLEAGPGYGYTF.

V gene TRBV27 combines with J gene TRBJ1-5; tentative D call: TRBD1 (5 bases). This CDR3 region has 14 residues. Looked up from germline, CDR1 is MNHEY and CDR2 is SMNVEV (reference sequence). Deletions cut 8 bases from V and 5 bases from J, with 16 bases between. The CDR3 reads CASGRPGVDQPQHF. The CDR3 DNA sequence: TGTGCCAGCGGCAGACCGGGGGTTGATCAGCCCCAGCATTTT.